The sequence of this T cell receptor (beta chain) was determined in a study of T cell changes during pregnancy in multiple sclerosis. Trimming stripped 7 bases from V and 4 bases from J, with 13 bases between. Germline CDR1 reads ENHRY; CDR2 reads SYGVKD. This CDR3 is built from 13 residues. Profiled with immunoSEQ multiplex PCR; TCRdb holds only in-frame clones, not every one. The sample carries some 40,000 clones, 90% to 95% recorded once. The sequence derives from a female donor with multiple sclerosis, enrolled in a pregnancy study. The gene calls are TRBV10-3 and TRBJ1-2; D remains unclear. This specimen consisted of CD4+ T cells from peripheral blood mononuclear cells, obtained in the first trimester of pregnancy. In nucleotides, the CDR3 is TGTGCCATCAATGGACTGCAATCCTATGGCTACACCTTC. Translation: CAINGLQSYGYTF.